Following are 30 T cell receptor beta chains from one sample sequenced in a study of PD-L1 blockade in urothelial cancer (dated by TCRdb to the late 2010s). Receptors were amplified or captured by the immunoSEQ multiplex PCR assay. TCRdb re-hosts the immuneACCESS table, in-frame sequences only. Its copies lack some clones; in the studies checked, an unresolved V gene accounts for under half of them, and the cause for the rest is not known. The sample table contains fewer than 25,000 clones; only one count was recorded for around 85% of them. The top ten clonotypes cover 3% to 3.5% of the sample. Sequenced material: PBMCs, taken around atezolizumab (anti-PD-L1) treatment. Every receptor here comes from a man aged 50 to 60 with urothelial cancer.

The chain carries TRBV5-1 and TRBJ2-3; 9 bases match TRBD2. In germline, CDR1 is SGHRS, CDR2 YFSETQ. The V and J ends lost 1 base and 0 bases, in that order; junction bases with no gene match: 9. The CDR3 length is 18 residues. This CDR3 reads CASSLSPSGDPSTDTQYF. CDR3 nucleotides: TGCGCCAGCAGCTTGTCTCCTAGCGGGGACCCTAGCACAGATACGCAGTATTTT.

This chain uses TRBV7-6 with TRBJ2-7; 12 nucleotides align to TRBD1. There are 14 residues in the CDR3. Unmatched junction bases numbered 4, after V lost 3 bases and J lost 7 bases. Germline CDR1 and CDR2: SGHVS and FNYEAQ. The CDR3 spells CASSLGQGAGEQYF. The CDR3 DNA follows: TGTGCCAGCAGCTTGGGACAGGGGGCTGGGGAGCAGTACTTC.

This chain joins TRBV5-1 and TRBJ2-7; TRBD1 aligns across 8 bases. The V gene end was trimmed by 3 bases and the J gene end by 4 bases; junction bases not matched to a gene: 9. This CDR3 comprises 15 residues. Looked up from germline, CDR1 is SGHRS and CDR2 is YFSETQ. CDR3 region: CASSSGRTGPYEQYF. DNA of the CDR3: TGCGCCAGCAGCTCTGGTCGGACAGGGCCGTACGAGCAGTACTTC.

The chain has TRBV30 and TRBJ2-7; 12 nucleotides line up with TRBD2. The CDR3 totals 14 residues. Germline V lookup: CDR1 GTSNPN, CDR2 SVGIG (reference sequence). After removal of 4 bases from V and 5 bases from J, the junction contained 6 bases not matched to a gene. The CDR3 nucleotides are TGTGCCTGGACCCAGACTAGCGGGAGAAACGAGCAGTACTTC. Protein: CAWTQTSGRNEQYF.

The chain is built from TRBV11-2 and TRBJ2-5, with D perhaps TRBD1 (6 bases). The V end was cut by 1 base, the J end by 4 bases, with 13 bases between. This CDR3 is built from 15 residues. CDR1 is SGHAT and CDR2 is FQNNGV in the germline V gene. The CDR3 DNA is TGTGCCAGCAGCTTAGTAGCAGGGGAGATAGAGACCCAGTACTTC. Protein sequence: CASSLVAGEIETQYF.

This chain links TRBV5-6 with TRBJ2-6, with a tentative D call TRBD1 (5 bases). This CDR3 region has 15 residues. CDR1 and CDR2 from the germline V gene are SGHDT and YYEEEE. Trimming took off 2 bases at V and 4 bases at J, with 10 bases between the two ends. The CDR3 DNA is TGTGCCAGCAGCTTAGGGGTATCAGGGGCCAACGTCCTGACTTTC. Translating it yields CASSLGVSGANVLTF.

CDR3 coding DNA: TGTGCCAGCATCCTTAGTGTTGATATTAGCACAGATACGCAGTATTTT. This sequence encodes CASILSVDISTDTQYF. This chain links TRBV7-9 with TRBJ2-3; D is ambiguous. CDR1 and CDR2 from the germline V gene are SEHNR and FQNEAQ (reference sequence). Trimming took 7 bases from V and 0 from J, leaving 17 bases between them. This CDR3 is 16 amino acids long.

This clone was detected only a few times. The chain employs TRBV11-2 and TRBJ1-2; D gene ambiguous. V was shortened by 4 bases and J by 5 bases, with 8 bases between the two germline ends. Germline lookup yields CDR1 SGHAT and CDR2 FQNNGV. The CDR3 extends over 12 amino acids. The CDR3 nucleotides are TGTGCCAGCAGCTCTAGACGTTATGGCTACACCTTC. Translation: CASSSRRYGYTF.

The V gene is TRBV28, the J gene TRBJ1-2; 8 nucleotides align to TRBD1. Germline V CDR1 and CDR2: MDHEN, SYDVKM. The J segment lost 1 base and the V segment lost 2 bases, leaving 12 bases of the junction unmatched. The CDR3 length is 18 residues. The CDR3 bases are TGTGCCAGCAGTTTACTAGGACAGGGTCTGTCTTTTAACTATGGCTACACCTTC. The encoded protein is CASSLLGQGLSFNYGYTF.

This sequence joins TRBV7-9 and TRBJ2-7, with 8 nucleotides matching TRBD1. The J segment lost 9 bases and the V segment lost 6 bases, leaving 10 bases of the junction unmatched. CDR1 and CDR2 from the germline V gene are SEHNR and FQNEAQ (reference sequence). The CDR3 loop spans 13 amino acids. In DNA form, the CDR3 reads TGTGCCAGCAGGCCGGCAGGGGGCGAGGGGCAGTACTTC. This codes for CASRPAGGEGQYF.

The gene calls are TRBV5-6 and TRBJ2-5; 10 nucleotides align to TRBD2. The V gene's germline CDR1 is SGHDT and CDR2 YYEEEE. The CDR3 is made up of 15 amino acids. Trimming took 2 bases from V and 5 from J; bases not matched to a gene: 6. CDR3 amino acids: CASSLLLAGAETQYF. In DNA form, the CDR3 reads TGTGCCAGCAGCTTACTGCTAGCGGGGGCGGAGACCCAGTACTTC.

The gene calls are TRBV7-9 and TRBJ2-5, with a possible D match to TRBD2 (5 bases). Germline CDR1 is SEHNR and CDR2 is FQNEAQ (reference sequence). The CDR3 is 14 amino acids. V lost 5 bases to trimming and J lost 2 bases, with 12 bases between them. The chain's CDR3 is CASSPRGLQETQYF. The CDR3 DNA reads as TGTGCCAGCAGCCCCCGCGGGCTGCAAGAGACCCAGTACTTC.

The chain employs TRBV6-1 and TRBJ2-5; a possible D gene is TRBD2 (5 bases). The germline gives CDR1 MNHNS, CDR2 SASEGT. This CDR3 has 13 amino acids. The germline V and J ends were trimmed by 8 bases and 5 bases, with 15 bases remaining between them. Here the CDR3 reads CASVLAVGETQYF. The CDR3 nucleotides read TGTGCCAGCGTTCTAGCCGTTGGGGAGACCCAGTACTTC.

V usage is TRBV5-1 and J usage is TRBJ1-3; 10 nucleotides match TRBD1. This CDR3 is built from 16 residues. The junction had 2 bases not matched to a gene; V was cut back by 0 bases and J by 2 bases. Germline CDR1 is SGHRS and CDR2 is YFSETQ. CDR3 DNA: TGCGCCAGCAGCTTGGGACAGGGGGCGACTGGAAACACCATATATTTT. This sequence encodes CASSLGQGATGNTIYF.

The chain couples TRBV27 to TRBJ2-7; 10 bases align to TRBD1. V was clipped by 2 bases and J by 3 bases; unmatched bases: 10. There are 17 residues in the CDR3. Germline CDR1 MNHEY, CDR2 SMNVEV (reference sequence). This CDR3 reads CASSLGAPTGGGYEQYF. CDR3 DNA sequence: TGTGCCAGCAGTTTAGGCGCCCCGACAGGGGGCGGCTACGAGCAGTACTTC.

The sample holds one count of this clone. The chain has TRBV5-1 and TRBJ2-5, with TRBD2 matching over 9 bases. V was pared by 4 bases and J by 2 bases, with 12 bases of the junction left unmatched. CDR1 is SGHRS, CDR2 YFSETQ, per germline. This CDR3 has 17 residues. The CDR3 sequence: CASSPGLALEGQETQYF. CDR3 nucleotides: TGCGCCAGCAGCCCGGGACTAGCCTTGGAAGGTCAAGAGACCCAGTACTTC.

This chain uses TRBV7-8 with TRBJ1-3; D ambiguous. The germline CDR1 and CDR2 sequences are SGHVS and FQNEAQ. V lost 5 bases and J lost 1, with 15 bases in between. The CDR3 has 16 amino acids. CDR3 in amino acids: CASSHLHGASGNTIYF. The CDR3 DNA sequence: TGTGCCAGCAGCCACCTCCACGGAGCTTCTGGAAACACCATATATTTT.

J is TRBJ2-3 and V is TRBV28; 8 bases are a match to TRBD1. There are 16 residues in the CDR3. V shed 7 bases and J 1 base; nucleotides not matched to a gene: 10. The germline gives CDR1 MDHEN, CDR2 SYDVKM. Here the CDR3 DNA reads TGTGCCAGCATCCCCTCAGGGGGCCGCGGCACAGATACGCAGTATTTT. Protein sequence: CASIPSGGRGTDTQYF.

This chain connects TRBV6-5 to TRBJ2-3, with 12 bases fitting TRBD2. Germline loops: CDR1 MNHEY, CDR2 SVGAGI. With 7 bases clipped from V and 5 bases from J, the junction kept 7 bases outside the gene matches. CDR3 length equals 15 residues. The CDR3, as DNA: TGTGCCAGCACCGCCATGGGACTAGCGGGAGATACGCAGTATTTT. Protein: CASTAMGLAGDTQYF.

The chain has TRBV6-5 and TRBJ1-3; TRBD1 matches 9 bases. CDR1 MNHEY and CDR2 SVGAGI come from the germline V gene. The CDR3 extends over 14 amino acids. Trimming took 6 bases from V and 0 from J; bases not matched to a gene: 0. The CDR3 sequence is CASRGQGSGNTIYF. The CDR3 DNA is TGTGCCAGCAGGGGACAGGGCTCTGGAAACACCATATATTTT.

The chain couples TRBV9 to TRBJ2-5, with 8 positions matching TRBD2. The J segment lost 4 bases and the V segment lost 0 bases, leaving 8 bases of the junction unmatched. The CDR3 has 16 amino acids. Germline CDR1 and CDR2: SGDLS and YYNGEE. Here the CDR3 reads CASSVAAGGSGETQYF. The DNA of the CDR3 is TGTGCCAGCAGCGTAGCGGCGGGGGGATCCGGAGAGACCCAGTACTTC.

This clone came up once. The CDR3 spells CASSSPRTGRRETQYF. The CDR3 coding sequence is TGTGCCAGCAGTTCCCCCAGGACAGGGCGGCGAGAGACCCAGTACTTC. The genes are TRBV25-1 and TRBJ2-5; TRBD1 matches at 8 bases. J gave up 4 bases and V 5 bases, and 12 bases lay outside the gene matches. Germline V gene data show CDR1 as MGHDK and CDR2 as SYGVNS. The CDR3 consists of 16 residues.

The chain employs TRBV6-5 and TRBJ2-1; 10 positions agree with TRBD2. V was clipped by 6 bases and J by 10 bases; unmatched bases: 9. This CDR3 region has 14 residues. Looked up from germline, CDR1 is MNHEY and CDR2 is SVGAGI. CDR3 DNA: TGTGCCAGCAGGATGAGCGGGAGGGGGGAGGAGCAGTTCTTC. Its protein is CASRMSGRGEEQFF.

The V and J genes are TRBV25-1 and TRBJ2-2; D may be TRBD1 (7 bases). The CDR3 is 16 amino acids. CDR1 is MGHDK, CDR2 SYGVNS, per germline. V gave up 3 bases and J gave up 1 base, with 12 bases separating them. The DNA of the CDR3 is TGTGCCAGCAGTGAGAACAGGGGAGGGAACACCGGGGAGCTGTTTTTT. It codes for CASSENRGGNTGELFF.

The V call is TRBV7-9, the J call TRBJ2-2; 12 nucleotides line up with TRBD2. The CDR3 runs to 17 residues. Looked up from germline, CDR1 is SEHNR and CDR2 is FQNEAQ (reference sequence). Trimming cost V 4 bases and J 6 bases; bases outside gene matches: 9. CDR3 sequence: CASSSRTSGIGPGELFF. The CDR3 DNA reads as TGTGCCAGCAGCTCCCGGACTAGCGGGATCGGGCCCGGGGAGCTGTTTTTT.

This clone came up once. In DNA, the CDR3 is TGTGCCAGCAGTTTCGGGCGTATCGGGGGGCCATATAGACCCGGGGAGCTGTTTTTT. It is translated as CASSFGRIGGPYRPGELFF. The chain has TRBV28 and TRBJ2-2; the D gene is possibly TRBD2 (7 bases). V was cut by 3 bases and J by 6 bases, with 26 bases left in between. CDR3 size: 19 residues. Germline lookup yields CDR1 MDHEN and CDR2 SYDVKM.

The genes are TRBV11-1 and TRBJ2-1; the match to TRBD2 covers 13 bases. The trim removed 3 bases at V and 10 bases at J, leaving 12 bases unmatched. Germline V gene lookup returns CDR1 SGHAT and CDR2 FQDESV (reference sequence). The CDR3 totals 17 residues. The CDR3 protein is CASSLSETSGGFWEQFF. CDR3 in DNA: TGTGCCAGCAGCTTGTCCGAGACTAGCGGGGGGTTCTGGGAGCAGTTCTTC.

The CDR3 nucleotides read TGCGCCAGCAAACTTGCGGGGGCTCCCACAGATACGCAGTATTTT. This codes for CASKLAGAPTDTQYF. The gene calls are TRBV10-2 and TRBJ2-3, with a weak D call TRBD2 (7 bases). The germline V gene encodes CDR1 WSHSY and CDR2 SAAADI. Trimming took off 7 bases at V and 2 bases at J, with 16 bases between the two ends. CDR3 size: 15 residues.

The V call is TRBV30, the J call TRBJ2-1, with D perhaps TRBD1 (5 bases). In germline, CDR1 is GTSNPN, CDR2 SVGIG (reference sequence). The V end lost 4 bases, the J end lost 1 base, and 17 bases lay between the germline ends. This CDR3 is 16 amino acids long. CDR3 protein: CAWTTSRVSSYNEQFF. The CDR3 bases are TGTGCCTGGACAACCAGCAGGGTCAGTTCCTACAATGAGCAGTTCTTC. Full variable domain (rest looked up from reference TRBV30 and TRBJ2-1): SQTIHQWPATLVQPVGSPLSLECTVEGTSNPNLYWYRQAAGRGLQLLFYSVGIGQISSEVPQNLSASRPQDRQFILSSKKLLLSDSGFYLCAWTTSRVSSYNEQFFGPGTRLTVL.

The rearrangement links TRBV6-1 to TRBJ2-3; D is perhaps TRBD2 (5 bases). The CDR3 is made up of 12 amino acids. The V end was cut by 6 bases, the J end by 2 bases, with 6 bases between. Germline V gene lookup returns CDR1 MNHNS and CDR2 SASEGT. The CDR3 loop reads CASSDYTDTQYF. The CDR3 DNA follows: TGTGCCAGCAGCGACTACACAGATACGCAGTATTTT.